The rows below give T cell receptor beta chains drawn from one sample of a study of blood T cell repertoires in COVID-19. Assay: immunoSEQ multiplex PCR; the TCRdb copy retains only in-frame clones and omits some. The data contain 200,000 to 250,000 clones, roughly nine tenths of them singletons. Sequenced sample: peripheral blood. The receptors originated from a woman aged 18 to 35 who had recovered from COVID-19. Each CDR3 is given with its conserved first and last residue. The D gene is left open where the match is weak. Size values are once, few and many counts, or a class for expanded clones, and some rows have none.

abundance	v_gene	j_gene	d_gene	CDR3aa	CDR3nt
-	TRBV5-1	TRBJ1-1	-	CASRRGNTEAFF	TGCGCCAGCCGGCGGGGGAACACTGAAGCTTTCTTT
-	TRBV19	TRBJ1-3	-	CASSFFGGGSGNTIYF	TGTGCCAGTAGTTTCTTCGGGGGAGGCTCTGGAAACACCATATATTTT
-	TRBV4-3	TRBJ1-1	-	CASSQVGGPEAFF	TGCGCCAGCAGCCAAGTAGGAGGACCTGAAGCTTTCTTT
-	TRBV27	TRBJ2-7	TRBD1	CASSPRDRGHEQYF	TGTGCCAGCAGTCCCCGGGACAGGGGGCACGAGCAGTACTTC
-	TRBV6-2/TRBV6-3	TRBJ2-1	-	CASTPGLAYSYNEQFF	TGTGCCAGCACCCCGGGGCTAGCGTACTCCTACAATGAGCAGTTCTTC
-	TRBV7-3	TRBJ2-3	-	CASRSVGTQYF	TGTGCCAGCAGGAGCGTTGGTACGCAGTATTTT
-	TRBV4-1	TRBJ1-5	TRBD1	CASSQERDRGQPQHF	TGCGCCAGCAGCCAAGAGAGGGACAGGGGCCAGCCCCAGCATTTT
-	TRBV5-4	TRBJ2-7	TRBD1	CASSSTGGIYEQYF	TGTGCCAGCAGCTCGACAGGGGGGATTTACGAGCAGTACTTC
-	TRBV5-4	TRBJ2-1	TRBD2	CASSGGTSGRGNEQFF	TGTGCCAGCAGCGGAGGGACTAGCGGGAGGGGCAATGAGCAGTTCTTC
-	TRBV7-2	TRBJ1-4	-	CASSLLGGGNEKLFF	TGTGCCAGCAGCTTATTAGGCGGTGGTAATGAAAAACTGTTTTTT
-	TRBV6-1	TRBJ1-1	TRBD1	CASSEARTIAGGTEAFF	TGTGCCAGCAGTGAAGCCAGAACAATTGCAGGGGGCACTGAAGCTTTCTTT
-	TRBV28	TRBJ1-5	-	CATGDNQPQHF	TGTGCCACGGGGGACAATCAGCCCCAGCATTTT
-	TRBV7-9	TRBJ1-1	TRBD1	CASSTRQGATEAFF	TGTGCCAGCAGCACCCGACAGGGGGCAACTGAAGCTTTCTTT
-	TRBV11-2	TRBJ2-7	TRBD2	CASSLAWGGAYEQYF	TGTGCCAGCAGCTTAGCTTGGGGAGGGGCCTACGAGCAGTACTTC
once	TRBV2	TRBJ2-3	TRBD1	CASSRQGTDTQYF	TGTGCCAGCAGTCGACAGGGAACAGATACGCAGTATTTT
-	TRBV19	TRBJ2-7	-	CASSFGGSSYEQYF	TGTGCCAGCTCTTTTGGGGGCAGCTCCTACGAGCAGTACTTC
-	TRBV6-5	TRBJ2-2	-	CASSLQGRPDGELFF	TGTGCCAGCAGCCTGCAGGGTAGGCCGGACGGGGAGCTGTTTTTT
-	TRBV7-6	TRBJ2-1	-	CASSKRADHEQFF	TGTGCCAGCAGCAAGAGAGCTGATCATGAGCAGTTCTTC
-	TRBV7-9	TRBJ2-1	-	CASSLARDNEQFF	TGTGCCAGCAGCTTGGCCAGGGACAATGAGCAGTTCTTC
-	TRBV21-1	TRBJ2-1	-	CASSKAVAGGFSNEQFF	TGTGCCAGCAGCAAAGCGGTAGCGGGGGGGTTTAGTAATGAGCAGTTCTTC
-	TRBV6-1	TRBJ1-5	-	CASSDSPPQHF	TGTGCCAGCAGTGATTCTCCTCCCCAGCATTTT
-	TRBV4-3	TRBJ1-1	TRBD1	CASSLAGGNTEAFF	TGCGCCAGCAGCCTAGCAGGGGGGAACACTGAAGCTTTCTTT
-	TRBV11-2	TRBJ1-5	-	CASSLAVSDSNQPQHF	TGTGCCAGCAGCTTAGCGGTAAGTGATAGCAATCAGCCCCAGCATTTT
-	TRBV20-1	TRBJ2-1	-	CSHALNNEQFF	TGCAGTCACGCACTTAACAATGAGCAGTTCTTC
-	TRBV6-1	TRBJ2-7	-	CASSEARVDYEQYF	TGTGCCAGCAGTGAAGCCAGGGTTGACTACGAGCAGTACTTC
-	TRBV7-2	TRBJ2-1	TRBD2	CASSLELAGYNEQFF	TGTGCCAGCAGCTTAGAACTAGCGGGGTACAATGAGCAGTTCTTC
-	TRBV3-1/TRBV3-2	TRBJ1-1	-	CASSQAAVDPGREMNTEAFF	TGTGCCAGCAGCCAAGCAGCGGTGGACCCCGGGAGGGAGATGAACACTGAAGCTTTCTTT
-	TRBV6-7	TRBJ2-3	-	CASSSGDSSTDTQYF	TGTGCCAGCAGTTCGGGGGACAGTAGCACAGATACGCAGTATTTT
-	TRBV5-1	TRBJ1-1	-	CASSLSRGTEAFF	TGCGCCAGCAGCTTGAGCCGGGGAACTGAAGCTTTCTTT
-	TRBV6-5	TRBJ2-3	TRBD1	CASRGQGQGTDTQYF	TGTGCCAGCAGGGGCCAGGGACAGGGGACAGATACGCAGTATTTT
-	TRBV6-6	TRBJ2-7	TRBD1	CASRSRDSQYEQYF	TGTGCCAGCAGATCCCGGGACAGCCAATACGAGCAGTACTTC
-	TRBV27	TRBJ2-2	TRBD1	CASSVTGGLTGELFF	TGTGCCAGCAGTGTGACAGGGGGGCTAACCGGGGAGCTGTTTTTT
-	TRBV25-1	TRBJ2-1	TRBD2	CASTLAGVGGNEQFF	TGTGCCAGCACCCTAGCGGGAGTTGGGGGCAATGAGCAGTTCTTC
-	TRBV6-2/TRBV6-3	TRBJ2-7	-	CASSQQGASYEQYF	TGTGCCAGCAGTCAACAGGGTGCGTCCTACGAGCAGTACTTC
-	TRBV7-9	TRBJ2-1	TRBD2	CASSFNPLAGVTNEQFF	TGTGCCAGCAGCTTCAACCCACTAGCGGGAGTAACCAATGAGCAGTTCTTC
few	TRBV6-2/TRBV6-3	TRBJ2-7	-	CASSSHQGRGPYEQYF	TGTGCCAGCAGTTCCCACCAAGGGCGCGGGCCCTACGAGCAGTACTTC
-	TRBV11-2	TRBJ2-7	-	CASSPEIRRDAEQYF	TGTGCCAGCAGCCCGGAGATACGGAGGGACGCGGAGCAGTACTTC
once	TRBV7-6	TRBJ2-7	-	CASSLNTYEQYF	TGTGCCAGCAGCTTAAATACCTACGAGCAGTACTTC
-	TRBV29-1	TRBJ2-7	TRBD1	CSVETDRGLYEQYF	TGCAGCGTTGAGACCGACAGGGGGCTTTACGAGCAGTACTTC
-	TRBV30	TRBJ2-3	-	CAWGQLAADTQYF	TGTGCCTGGGGCCAACTAGCTGCAGATACGCAGTATTTT
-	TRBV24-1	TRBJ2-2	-	CATSDAGLGGLTGELFF	TGTGCCACCAGTGACGCCGGCCTCGGGGGACTCACCGGGGAGCTGTTTTTT
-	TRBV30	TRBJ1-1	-	CAWSASGSPDTEAFF	TGTGCCTGGAGTGCTTCCGGGAGTCCGGACACTGAAGCTTTCTTT
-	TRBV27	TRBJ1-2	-	CASREDSANYGYTF	TGTGCCAGCAGAGAGGACAGTGCTAACTATGGCTACACCTTC